A single sample gave rise to the 9 T cell receptor beta chains below, sequenced in a study of CD8+CD57+ T cells in acquired aplastic anemia (dated by TCRdb to the late 2010s). Sequencing relied on an Illumina HiSeq 2000. Profiling of TCR beta VDJ combinations and CDR3 sequences used genomic DNA as the template. The public reads were run again by TCRdb, first through fastp at Q25 and then through MiXCR, and only productive beta chains were kept. Under each unique CDR3 protein, matching rows form one entry showing the most common genes and DNA. Recorded for this sample are about 180,000 distinct CDR3 sequences; approximately 48% of them occurred a single time. The biggest ten clones account for 10% to 15% of the sample. The patients picked for sequencing were ones in whom flow cytometry had shown an expansion of CD8+CD57+ cells. Specimen: sorted CD4+, CD8+, or CD8+CD57+ T cells (not recorded which) from PBMCs. All receptors derive from a human donor with aplastic anemia.

The chain has TRBV2 and TRBJ1-5; tentatively, D is TRBD1 (5 bases). The germline CDR1 and CDR2 sequences are SNHLY and FYNNEI. The CDR3 length is 13 residues. Trimming pared 7 bases from V and 7 bases from J, leaving 14 bases between. CDR3 loop: CASILAGGQPQHF. The CDR3 DNA is TGTGCCAGCATTTTAGCGGGGGGGCAGCCCCAGCATTTT.

This clonotype appeared many times. The chain couples TRBV12-5 to TRBJ1-6, with a tentative D call TRBD1 (5 bases). The CDR3 runs to 15 residues. Germline V gene lookup returns CDR1 LGHNT and CDR2 FRNRAP. V was cut by 3 bases and J by 1 base, with 7 bases left in between. CDR3 bases: TGTGCTAGTGGTTTAGGGGAGTCCTATAATTCACCCCTCCACTTT. As protein: CASGLGESYNSPLHF.

J is TRBJ2-7 and V is TRBV5-1, with D possibly being TRBD2 (8 bases). Germline V gene lookup returns CDR1 SGHRS and CDR2 YFSETQ. The ends were cut back, 4 bases at V and 2 bases at J, with 13 bases in the middle. CDR3 length: 14 amino acids. As DNA, the CDR3 is TGCGCCAGCAGCACGGGAGGGGGCACCTACGAGCAGTACTTC. The encoded protein is CASSTGGGTYEQYF.

About this clonotype itself: The final CDR3 position lacks the conserved phenylalanine or tryptophan, pointing to a likely read error. The DNA is left out, because the CDR3 cannot be placed on it with certainty; the CDR3 is given as TCRdb lists it. The chain combines TRBV4-2 with TRBJ2-6. Germline V lookup: CDR1 LGHNA, CDR2 YNFKEQ. The CDR3 has 8 residues if both end residues are counted. The CDR3: CASSQGGS.

Written as DNA, the CDR3 is TGCAGCGTTGGTCGCGGGAGGATGTATACAGATACGCAGTATTTT. Translation: CSVGRGRMYTDTQYF. This chain joins TRBV29-1 and TRBJ2-3; 8 nucleotides match TRBD2. This CDR3 region has 15 residues. J gave up 3 bases and V 4 bases, and 9 bases lay outside the gene matches. Germline CDR1 and CDR2: SQVTM and ANQGSEA.

Comments on this clonotype: With a much larger clone just one base away, this may be a read error. This chain connects TRBV4-3 to TRBJ2-3; tentatively, D is TRBD2 (5 bases). Germline lookup yields CDR1 LGHNA and CDR2 YSLEER. This CDR3 contains 16 residues. The CDR3 region is CASSQDWARGPDTLYF. The CDR3, as DNA: TGCGCCAGCAGCCAAGATTGGGCACGGGGTCCCGATACGCTGTATTTT.

The chain joins TRBV19 to TRBJ2-7; no reliable D call. Germline CDR1 LNHDA, CDR2 SQIVND (reference sequence). The CDR3 has 14 residues. V shed 5 bases and J shed 4 bases, with 15 bases lying between them. The CDR3 loop reads CASSPGQGMYEQYF. The DNA for the CDR3 is TGTGCCAGTAGTCCGGGCCAAGGGATGTACGAGCAGTACTTC.

Of note for this clonotype: Just one base apart from a much larger clone, this may be a read error. The chain's CDR3 is CASSRRQENTEALF. In DNA, the CDR3 is TGTGCCAGCAGTCGCCGACAGGAGAACACTGAAGCTCTCTTT. The J gene is TRBJ1-1, the V gene TRBV6-1; perhaps TRBD1 as D (6 bases). The V gene's germline CDR1 is MNHNS and CDR2 SASEGT. CDR3 length equals 14 residues.

This clonotype was seen at least ten times. The V and J genes are TRBV5-1 and TRBJ2-3; 7 bases are shared with TRBD2. Unmatched junction bases numbered 7, after V lost 4 bases and J lost 2 bases. Germline V gene lookup returns CDR1 SGHRS and CDR2 YFSETQ. The CDR3 contains 15 residues. In nucleotides, the CDR3 is TGCGCCAGCAGCCCTAGCGGAGACCTCACAGATACGCAGTATTTT. Translating it yields CASSPSGDLTDTQYF.